Following are 19 T cell receptor beta chains from one sample sequenced in a study of T cell responses to AZD1222 COVID-19 vaccine (dated by TCRdb to the early 2020s). The time point tag for this specimen amounts to: baseline before first vaccination. Libraries were built with the immunoSEQ multiplex PCR assay. TCRdb limited this immuneACCESS table to in-frame rearrangements with V and J called. A share of clones is missing; checked studies link under half to unresolved V genes, and the rest is unexplained. In this sample the table shows some 110,000 clones, 80% to 90% of which occur a single time. The ten largest make up around 9.6% of the sample. Source: peripheral blood, taken on day 0 of AZD1222 vaccination. These receptors came from an adult in good health.

This chain uses TRBV7-2 with TRBJ1-1, with a tentative D call TRBD1 (6 bases). V gave up 1 base and J gave up 7 bases, with 16 bases separating them. From germline, CDR1 is SGHTA and CDR2 FQGNSA. The CDR3 covers 15 residues. This chain's CDR3 is CASSLGDPQGGEAFF. CDR3 DNA sequence: TGTGCCAGCAGCTTAGGAGACCCACAGGGTGGTGAAGCTTTCTTT.

In DNA form, the CDR3 reads TGTGCCAGCAGCGGCGGGGGGGTCAACGAGCAGTACTTC. Its protein is CASSGGGVNEQYF. The chain is built from TRBV6-6 and TRBJ2-7, with TRBD2 identical over 9 bases. J was trimmed by 5 bases and V by 6 bases; bases with no gene match: 5. The CDR3 extends over 13 amino acids. CDR1 and CDR2 (germline): MNHNY, SVGAGI (reference sequence).

The V gene is TRBV6-2 or TRBV6-3, the J gene TRBJ1-5; D not resolved. Trimming pared 6 bases from V and 3 bases from J, leaving 15 bases between. Germline assignment: CDR1 MNHEY and CDR2 SVGEGT. This CDR3 has 15 amino acids. The CDR3 here is CASSPIVSTNQPQHF. The CDR3 DNA is TGTGCCAGCAGCCCCATAGTGTCAACCAATCAGCCCCAGCATTTT.

The rearrangement links TRBV19 to TRBJ2-1, with 8 nucleotides matching TRBD2. The CDR3 totals 14 residues. With 7 bases clipped from V and 5 bases from J, the junction kept 7 bases outside the gene matches. Germline V lookup: CDR1 LNHDA, CDR2 SQIVND (reference sequence). CDR3 sequence reads: CASNRAGVDNEQFF. In DNA, the CDR3 is TGTGCCAGTAATCGAGCGGGAGTCGACAATGAGCAGTTCTTC.

A single count supports this clone. The rearrangement links TRBV11-3 to TRBJ2-7; D is perhaps TRBD2 (5 bases). The germline V gene encodes CDR1 SGHNT and CDR2 YENEEA. Trimming took 1 base from V and 6 from J, leaving 16 bases between them. This CDR3 has 15 amino acids. The CDR3 protein is CASSLAGYPPSEQYF. DNA of the CDR3: TGTGCCAGCAGCTTAGCGGGGTACCCCCCGAGCGAGCAGTACTTC.

The chain couples TRBV28 to TRBJ2-7; D not certain. V gave up 3 bases and J gave up 2 bases, with 5 bases separating them. CDR3 length: 12 amino acids. The germline CDR1 and CDR2 sequences are MDHEN and SYDVKM. CDR3 in amino acids: CASSLLAYEQYF. In DNA, the CDR3 is TGTGCCAGCAGTTTGTTGGCCTACGAGCAGTACTTC.

This rearrangement joins TRBV14 to TRBJ2-2, with no clear D. The CDR3 contains 12 residues. Trimming removed 0 bases from V and 5 bases from J, with 1 base in between. Germline assignment: CDR1 SGHDN and CDR2 FVKESK. The CDR3 DNA follows: TGTGCCAGCAGCCAAGAGACCGGGGAGCTGTTTTTT. Residues: CASSQETGELFF.

J is TRBJ2-7 and V is TRBV2; no reliable D call. Germline V gene data show CDR1 as SNHLY and CDR2 as FYNNEI. Deletions cut 1 base from V and 3 bases from J, with 4 bases between. The CDR3 runs 12 residues. The CDR3 spells CASSEGHYEQYF. In DNA, the CDR3 is TGTGCCAGCAGTGAAGGACACTACGAGCAGTACTTC.

This chain connects TRBV6-6 to TRBJ1-1, with TRBD1 as a possible D gene (6 bases). CDR3 length: 15 residues. Germline lookup yields CDR1 MNHNY and CDR2 SVGAGI (reference sequence). V lost 5 bases to trimming and J lost 0 bases, with 13 bases between them. The chain's CDR3 is CASSDRQVMNTEAFF. CDR3 coding DNA: TGTGCCAGCAGTGACCGACAGGTCATGAACACTGAAGCTTTCTTT.

The rearrangement uses TRBV18 and TRBJ2-6, with D perhaps TRBD1 (6 bases). The V gene's germline CDR1 is KGHSH and CDR2 LQKENI. CDR3 size: 16 residues. Trimming left V 3 bases short and J 2 bases short, with 11 bases between. Written as DNA, the CDR3 is TGTGCCAGCTCACCGCTCCAGGGGCCTGGGGCCAACGTCCTGACTTTC. It is translated as CASSPLQGPGANVLTF. Drawing the rest from reference TRBV18 and TRBJ2-6, the complete variable domain is NAGVMQNPRHLVRRRGQEARLRCSPMKGHSHVYWYRQLPEEGLKFMVYLQKENIIDESGMPKERFSAEFPKEGPSILRIQQVVRGDSAAYFCASSPLQGPGANVLTFGAGSRLTVL.

The CDR3 DNA reads as TGTGCCAGCAGCAGCAGGGGCTACGAGCAGTACTTC. The encoded protein is CASSSRGYEQYF. The rearrangement links TRBV7-9 to TRBJ2-7; D might be TRBD1 (6 bases). The CDR3 has 12 residues. The V gene lost 5 bases and the J gene lost 3 bases, with 8 bases spanning the gap. The germline gives CDR1 SEHNR, CDR2 FQNEAQ (reference sequence).

J is TRBJ1-3 and V is TRBV25-1; D gene unclear. Germline values: CDR1 MGHDK, CDR2 SYGVNS. This CDR3 is 12 amino acids long. V was trimmed by 8 bases and J by 0 bases, leaving 5 bases between them. This CDR3 is CASVSSGNTIYF. The CDR3 DNA follows: TGTGCCAGCGTTAGCTCTGGAAACACCATATATTTT.

The chain recombines TRBV21-1 with TRBJ2-2; no DNA check was done on the table's D call, TRBD2. TRBV21-1 is marked as a pseudogene. This CDR3 comprises 14 residues. Here the CDR3 reads CASRPAGHTGELFF. For the CDR3, the DNA is TGTGCCAGCAGACCAGCGGGGCACACCGGGGAGCTGTTTTTT.

The chain carries TRBV12-3 or TRBV12-4 and TRBJ2-5, with unresolved D. Trimming pared 10 bases from V and 5 bases from J, leaving 17 bases between. The CDR3 extends over 13 amino acids. CDR3 protein: CAIGGLLGETQYF. For the CDR3, the DNA is TGTGCCATCGGCGGTTTGTTGGGTGAGACCCAGTACTTC.

As regards this clone: The junction and the germline gene differ at one end; a read error may be behind it. The chain uses TRBV10-3 and TRBJ2-1; D is uncertain. The CDR3 is 15 residues long. The germline V gene encodes CDR1 ENHRY and CDR2 SYGVKD. The CDR3 loop reads CAISPNFTSNNEQFF. The CDR3 nucleotides read TGTGCCATCAGCCCCAACTTCACCTCCAACAATGAGCAGTTCTTC.

The chain employs TRBV29-1 and TRBJ1-2; D might be TRBD1 (5 bases). This CDR3 region has 11 residues. Trimming left V 7 bases short and J 6 bases short, with 12 bases between. Per the germline V gene, CDR1 is SQVTM and CDR2 is ANQGSEA. CDR3 region: CSGRRGNGYTF. In nucleotides, the CDR3 is TGCAGCGGCCGGCGGGGCAATGGCTACACCTTC.

This chain uses TRBV28 with TRBJ2-5, with 11 positions matching TRBD1. Germline loops: CDR1 MDHEN, CDR2 SYDVKM. The CDR3 loop spans 15 amino acids. With 8 bases clipped from V and 4 bases from J, the junction kept 9 bases outside the gene matches. The CDR3 loop reads CASLARTGGGETQYF. CDR3 in DNA: TGTGCCAGCCTAGCTAGGACAGGGGGCGGAGAGACCCAGTACTTC.

V and J are TRBV6-2 or TRBV6-3 and TRBJ2-7, with D unresolved. CDR3 size: 11 residues. V was trimmed by 5 bases and J by 2 bases, leaving 4 bases between them. Germline CDR1 is MNHEY and CDR2 is SVGEGT. The CDR3 sequence: CASSTTYEQYF. In DNA form, the CDR3 reads TGTGCCAGCAGTACAACCTACGAGCAGTACTTC.

The chain is built from TRBV2 and TRBJ2-7, with TRBD2 as a possible D gene (5 bases). There are 15 residues in the CDR3. Trimming removed 3 bases at V and 4 bases at J, with 16 bases between. Germline-derived CDR1 and CDR2 are SNHLY and FYNNEI. DNA for the CDR3: TGTGCCAGCAGTGACCCCCTAGCCCCTCAATACGAGCAGTACTTC. Encoded protein: CASSDPLAPQYEQYF.